The 25 T cell receptor beta chains in this list originate from one sample, sequenced in a study of blood T cell repertoires in COVID-19. Libraries were prepared by immunoSEQ multiplex PCR; TCRdb keeps only in-frame clonotypes and omits some of them. The sample consists of 200,000 to 250,000 clones, 75% to 85% of them appearing once. Sequences were obtained from peripheral blood. These TCRs come from a woman in her 30s with COVID-19, enrolled during active disease.

The chain recombines TRBV29-1 with TRBJ1-2; D perhaps matches TRBD1 (6 bases). This CDR3 has 13 amino acids. V gave up 7 bases and J gave up 4 bases, with 16 bases separating them. Germline V gene sequence: CDR1 SQVTM, CDR2 ANQGSEA. CDR3 in amino acids: CSAVTGSGYGYTF. The CDR3 DNA reads as TGCAGCGCTGTAACAGGGTCGGGCTATGGCTACACCTTC.

This chain links TRBV10-3 with TRBJ1-1; D is undetermined. Looked up from germline, CDR1 is ENHRY and CDR2 is SYGVKD. CDR3 length equals 15 residues. V was trimmed by 0 bases and J by 6 bases, leaving 14 bases between them. The CDR3 region is CAISESVPGVAEAFF. The CDR3 DNA follows: TGTGCCATCAGTGAGTCGGTTCCGGGTGTGGCTGAAGCTTTCTTT.

The chain employs TRBV5-1 and TRBJ2-5; 8 nucleotides match TRBD2. J lost 5 bases, V lost 0 bases, and 12 bases had no gene match. The CDR3 is 17 residues long. Germline assignment: CDR1 SGHRS and CDR2 YFSETQ. The CDR3 spells CASSLEGSGGIGETQYF. The CDR3 region has the DNA TGCGCCAGCAGCTTGGAGGGGAGCGGGGGAATCGGGGAGACCCAGTACTTC.

The chain couples TRBV6-5 to TRBJ2-3, with 8 bases fitting TRBD2. V dropped 2 bases and J dropped 2; count of bases not matched to a gene: 3. CDR3 length: 15 amino acids. CDR1 MNHEY and CDR2 SVGAGI come from the germline V gene. The CDR3 DNA reads as TGTGCCAGCAGTTACCTGACTAGCGACACAGATACGCAGTATTTT. It codes for CASSYLTSDTDTQYF.

V gene TRBV4-1 combines with J gene TRBJ2-5; perhaps TRBD2 as D (7 bases). V shed 0 bases and J shed 5 bases, with 16 bases lying between them. CDR3 length: 16 amino acids. CDR1 is MGHRA and CDR2 is YSYEKL in the germline V gene. The CDR3 loop reads CASSQDLGGLRETQYF. CDR3 sequence (DNA): TGCGCCAGCAGCCAAGATTTGGGGGGGCTACGGGAGACCCAGTACTTC.

This chain joins TRBV5-4 and TRBJ1-2; 8 bases are a match to TRBD1. CDR1 is SGHNT, CDR2 YYREEE, per germline (reference sequence). The J segment lost 3 bases and the V segment lost 4 bases, leaving 11 bases of the junction unmatched. The CDR3 has 16 amino acids. The CDR3 sequence: CASSPGGQGADYGYTF. The CDR3 DNA reads TGTGCCAGCAGCCCGGGGGGCCAGGGGGCAGACTATGGCTACACCTTC.

This rearrangement joins TRBV5-4 to TRBJ2-7; TRBD2 matches 8 bases. Germline CDR1 is SGHNT and CDR2 is YYREEE (reference sequence). CDR3 length equals 16 residues. The V and J ends lost 0 bases and 2 bases, in that order; junction bases with no gene match: 7. CDR3 nucleotide sequence: TGTGCCAGCAGCTTGGGTGGGCGGGGGGCCCCCTACGAGCAGTACTTC. Amino acids: CASSLGGRGAPYEQYF.

V gene TRBV29-1 combines with J gene TRBJ1-1, with unresolved D. Germline CDR1 and CDR2: SQVTM and ANQGSEA. Trimming removed 1 base at V and 0 bases at J, with 12 bases between. The CDR3 sequence is 15 residues long. CDR3 nucleotides: TGCAGCGTTGAAGGAGCGGCAGATATGAACACTGAAGCTTTCTTT. Amino acids: CSVEGAADMNTEAFF.

This chain uses TRBV7-9 with TRBJ2-7, with TRBD1 identical over 10 bases. The CDR3 runs 15 residues. CDR1 and CDR2 (germline): SEHNR, FQNEAQ (reference sequence). With V trimmed by 5 bases and J by 6 bases, 10 bases remained unmatched. CDR3 in DNA: TGTGCCAGCAGCCAAACCGGGACAGGGGAAATCGAGCAGTACTTC. This sequence encodes CASSQTGTGEIEQYF.

The chain carries TRBV7-8 and TRBJ2-3, with 11 bases identical to TRBD2. V lost 5 bases to trimming and J lost 11 bases; unmatched junction nucleotides: 3. CDR1 SGHVS and CDR2 FQNEAQ come from the germline V gene. This CDR3 is 12 amino acids long. CDR3 protein: CASSLTSGVQYF. The CDR3 region has the DNA TGTGCCAGCAGCCTGACTAGCGGGGTGCAGTATTTT. The full variable domain, completed using reference TRBV7-8 and TRBJ2-3, is GAGVSQSPRYKVAKRGQDVALRCDPISGHVSLFWYQQALGQGPEFLTYFQNEAQLDKSGLPSDRFFAERPEGSVSTLKIQRTQQEDSAVYLCASSLTSGVQYFGPGTRLTVL.

The rearrangement joins TRBV24-1 to TRBJ1-6; 9 bases are shared with TRBD1. The CDR3 contains 14 residues. From germline, CDR1 is KGHDR and CDR2 SFDVKD. The V segment lost 3 bases and the J segment 10 bases; nucleotides outside the gene matches: 3. The CDR3 region is CATSDTGGQSPLHF. Here the CDR3 DNA reads TGTGCCACCAGTGATACAGGGGGCCAATCACCCCTCCACTTT.

The CDR3 protein is CASSRAGEAQETQYF. CDR3 DNA sequence: TGCGCCAGCAGCCGAGCGGGAGAAGCCCAAGAGACCCAGTACTTC. The chain employs TRBV5-1 and TRBJ2-5, with 8 bases identical to TRBD2. The CDR3 totals 15 residues. Losses at the gene ends were 4 bases for V and 1 base for J; bases not matched to a gene: 6. The germline V gene encodes CDR1 SGHRS and CDR2 YFSETQ.

This clone was seen a few times. This chain links TRBV6-5 with TRBJ2-3, with 8 bases identical to TRBD1. Germline V lookup: CDR1 MNHEY, CDR2 SVGAGI. The CDR3 loop spans 15 amino acids. V dropped 7 bases and J dropped 4; count of bases not matched to a gene: 10. CDR3 loop: CASTPRTGFADTQYF. The DNA for the CDR3 is TGTGCCAGCACGCCAAGGACAGGGTTCGCAGATACGCAGTATTTT.

The chain is built from TRBV5-4 and TRBJ1-6; 7 bases are shared with TRBD1. The junction had 6 bases not matched to a gene; V was cut back by 3 bases and J by 6 bases. CDR1 and CDR2 from the germline V gene are SGHNT and YYREEE (reference sequence). This CDR3 region has 15 residues. The DNA for the CDR3 is TGTGCCAGCAGCTCCCCGACAGGGTTTAATTCACCCCTCCACTTT. Translating it yields CASSSPTGFNSPLHF.

This chain uses TRBV6-2 or TRBV6-3 with TRBJ1-6; 9 bases map to TRBD1. This CDR3 contains 17 residues. CDR1 is MNHEY and CDR2 is SVGEGT in the germline V gene. V was pared by 6 bases and J by 0 bases, with 6 bases of the junction left unmatched. The CDR3 DNA reads TGTGCCAGCAGCCCTACAGGGGGCGGCTCCTATAATTCACCCCTCCACTTT. It translates to CASSPTGGGSYNSPLHF.

The chain uses TRBV5-4 and TRBJ2-4; 8 nucleotides agree with TRBD1. Germline V gene sequence: CDR1 SGHNT, CDR2 YYREEE (reference sequence). V gave up 2 bases and J gave up 8 bases; unmatched junction bases: 6. This CDR3 contains 14 residues. The CDR3 coding sequence is TGTGCCAGCAGCTTAGACAGGGGAGAGGACATTCAGTACTTC. Translation: CASSLDRGEDIQYF.

The V call is TRBV6-4, the J call TRBJ1-5, with D possibly being TRBD1 (5 bases). V lost 1 base, J lost 5 bases, and 9 bases lay in between. The CDR3 length is 14 residues. Germline loops: CDR1 MRHNA, CDR2 SNTAGT. CDR3 loop: CASSDLDNHQPQHF. The CDR3 nucleotides are TGTGCCAGCAGTGACTTGGACAACCATCAGCCCCAGCATTTT.

The rearrangement joins TRBV5-4 to TRBJ2-1, with D maybe TRBD1 (6 bases). Germline V gives CDR1 SGHNT, CDR2 YYREEE (reference sequence). The V gene lost 0 bases and the J gene lost 8 bases, with 12 bases spanning the gap. CDR3 length: 14 residues. CDR3: CASSLAYRVDEQFF. The CDR3 region has the DNA TGTGCCAGCAGCTTGGCCTACAGGGTTGATGAGCAGTTCTTC.

The chain is built from TRBV4-3 and TRBJ1-2, with D perhaps matching TRBD1 (6 bases). The V gene's germline CDR1 is LGHNA and CDR2 YSLEER. The CDR3 sequence is 15 residues long. V gave up 0 bases and J gave up 4 bases, with 12 bases separating them. For the CDR3, the DNA is TGCGCCAGCAGCCAAGAGGGGGGGGCAGGCTATGGCTACACCTTC. Translating it yields CASSQEGGAGYGYTF.

The chain links TRBV28 to TRBJ1-1; no definite D call. V was shortened by 2 bases and J by 6 bases, with 7 bases between the two germline ends. Germline values: CDR1 MDHEN, CDR2 SYDVKM. CDR3 length: 12 amino acids. The CDR3 loop is CASSLLPSEAFF. Written as DNA, the CDR3 is TGTGCCAGCAGTTTACTCCCCTCTGAAGCTTTCTTT.

The rearrangement links TRBV30 to TRBJ2-2, with a possible D match to TRBD2 (6 bases). This CDR3 contains 18 residues. Germline CDR1 is GTSNPN and CDR2 is SVGIG (reference sequence). Trimming took 3 bases from V and 6 from J, leaving 26 bases between them. CDR3 loop: CAWSGLEGKAASPGELFF. CDR3 sequence (DNA): TGTGCCTGGAGCGGTCTGGAGGGAAAGGCAGCCTCCCCCGGGGAGCTGTTTTTT.

CDR3 protein: CSAIEGGYGYTF. The DNA for the CDR3 is TGCAGCGCAATTGAAGGGGGCTATGGCTACACCTTC. The chain carries TRBV29-1 and TRBJ1-2; a possible D gene is TRBD1 (6 bases). The CDR3 consists of 12 residues. From germline, CDR1 is SQVTM and CDR2 ANQGSEA. The V end was cut by 7 bases, the J end by 4 bases, with 13 bases between.

This chain connects TRBV6-4 to TRBJ2-3; D perhaps matches TRBD1 (5 bases). The V end was cut by 3 bases, the J end by 0 bases, with 10 bases between. The CDR3 totals 15 residues. Germline V gene data show CDR1 as MRHNA and CDR2 as SNTAGT. The CDR3 nucleotides are TGTGCCAGCAGTGAAGAAGGGGCTAGCACAGATACGCAGTATTTT. It specifies CASSEEGASTDTQYF.

V usage is TRBV27 and J usage is TRBJ2-6; 8 bases match TRBD1. V was pared by 5 bases and J by 0 bases, with 6 bases of the junction left unmatched. The CDR3 has 17 amino acids. Germline V lookup: CDR1 MNHEY, CDR2 SMNVEV (reference sequence). The CDR3 sequence is CASSRTGLGSGANVLTF. The CDR3 bases are TGTGCCAGCAGTCGGACAGGGTTGGGCTCTGGGGCCAACGTCCTGACTTTC.

The gene calls are TRBV6-4 and TRBJ1-5; D is undetermined. V gave up 5 bases and J gave up 0 bases, with 8 bases separating them. Germline loops: CDR1 MRHNA, CDR2 SNTAGT. The CDR3 has 14 residues. CDR3 DNA: TGTGCCAGCAGTAACAAAAATAGCAATCAGCCCCAGCATTTT. Amino acids: CASSNKNSNQPQHF.